The rows below give T cell receptor beta chains drawn from one sample of a study of radiotherapy plus CTLA-4 blockade in lung cancer. Data came from immunoSEQ multiplex PCR; TCRdb stores just in-frame clones and leaves some out. The repertoire includes tens of thousands of clones, 72% of them detected once, and about 11% sits in the top ten. The material was peripheral blood, obtained from a patient treated with radiotherapy plus ipilimumab. These receptors were collected from a human donor with non-small cell lung cancer who had stable disease on radiotherapy plus ipilimumab. Both conserved end residues are part of each CDR3. Fields, in order: clone size, D gene, J gene, V gene, CDR3 DNA, CDR3 protein. A D gene is named only where the DNA matches it firmly. Clone size is given for some rows only: seen once, a few or many times, or a class if the clone is expanded.

.,.,TRBJ2-2,TRBV19,TGTGCCAGTAGTAGGGGGGTCCCGAACACCGGGGAGCTGTTTTTT,CASSRGVPNTGELFF
.,.,TRBJ1-2,TRBV2,TGTGCCAGCAGTGTAGGGGGACATGGCTACACCTTC,CASSVGGHGYTF
.,.,TRBJ2-5,TRBV18,TGTGCCAGCTCATCTACAGGGTTAGAGACCCAGTACTTC,CASSSTGLETQYF
many,TRBD1,TRBJ2-2,TRBV5-6,TGTGCCAGCAGCGGGACAGGGGCTCCCACCGGGGAGCTGTTTTTT,CASSGTGAPTGELFF
.,.,TRBJ2-1,TRBV10-3,TGTGCCATCGGGTCTCCCAGGGGACACAATGAGCAGTTCTTC,CAIGSPRGHNEQFF
few,TRBD1,TRBJ1-5,TRBV30,TGTGCCTGGAGTGGGGACAGGTTAAATCAGCCCCAGCATTTT,CAWSGDRLNQPQHF
.,.,TRBJ2-7,TRBV9,TGTGCCAGCAGCGGCGAGGGTGGCAACGAGCAGTACTTC,CASSGEGGNEQYF
.,.,TRBJ2-1,TRBV18,TGTGCCAGCTCCCTCACGAGTAGTACCTACAATGAGCAGTTCTTC,CASSLTSSTYNEQFF
few,TRBD2,TRBJ2-1,TRBV10-2,TGCGCCAGCAGTGAATGGGGGGGAGACTACAATGAGCAGTTCTTC,CASSEWGGDYNEQFF
few,.,TRBJ1-2,TRBV25-1,TGTGCCAGCAGAGGACAGCCCTATGGCTACACCTTC,CASRGQPYGYTF
once,TRBD1,TRBJ1-2,TRBV7-9,TGTGCCAGCAGCTTAGGAGTGACAGGGGATGGCTACACCTTC,CASSLGVTGDGYTF
.,TRBD2,TRBJ2-3,TRBV5-6,TGTGCCAGCAGCTTACGAGCGGGGCCCTTGGATACGCAGTATTTT,CASSLRAGPLDTQYF
.,TRBD2,TRBJ2-3,TRBV4-1,TGCGCCAGCAGCCTCCGCTCGACTAGCGGAGATACGCAGTATTTT,CASSLRSTSGDTQYF
.,TRBD2,TRBJ2-5,TRBV5-6,TGTGCCAGCAGCCGGAGGTCGTCGCGGGGGTACCAAGAGACCCAGTACTTC,CASSRRSSRGYQETQYF
.,.,TRBJ2-1,TRBV4-1,TGCGCCAGCAGAGTAATTGCGGGGTACAATGAGCAGTTCTTC,CASRVIAGYNEQFF
.,.,TRBJ2-7,TRBV6-5,TGTGCCAGCAGTTACTCGCGTTATGCTAGCTCCTACGAGCAGTACTTC,CASSYSRYASSYEQYF
.,.,TRBJ1-5,TRBV27,TGTGCCAGCAGTACAGGGTTGCATCAGCCCCAGCATTTT,CASSTGLHQPQHF
.,.,TRBJ1-2,TRBV4-2,TGTGCCAGCAGCCAAGTATCCAGCTATGGCTACACCTTC,CASSQVSSYGYTF
.,.,TRBJ2-2,TRBV5-1,TGCGCCAGCAGCTTTAGTATCAGGACCGGGGAGCTGTTTTTT,CASSFSIRTGELFF
.,.,TRBJ1-4,TRBV2,TGTGCCTCGAGGAGGGTTGAGCAGAATAATGAAAAACTGTTTTTT,CASRRVEQNNEKLFF
.,.,TRBJ1-2,TRBV7-2,TGTGCCACCTCGGAGTTCTATGGCTACACCTTC,CATSEFYGYTF
.,.,TRBJ2-2,TRBV30,TGTGCCTGGGGGCGCGGGACTCCCGCTACCGGGGAGCTGTTTTTT,CAWGRGTPATGELFF
.,.,TRBJ1-1,TRBV9,TGTGCCAGCAGCGTAGGGGCGGGGGCGAGAACTGAAGCTTTCTTT,CASSVGAGARTEAFF
.,TRBD1,TRBJ1-1,TRBV5-5,TGTGCCAGCAGCTTTATGACAGGGAGCCCAGAGGGCACTGAAGCTTTCTTT,CASSFMTGSPEGTEAFF
.,.,TRBJ1-6,TRBV12-2,TGTGCAAGTCGCACAGACCTAACAGGATTTTATAATTCACCCCTCCACTTT,CASRTDLTGFYNSPLHF
.,.,TRBJ2-5,TRBV10-3,TGTGCCATCAGCCCAGATATCCAAGAGACCCAGTACTTC,CAISPDIQETQYF
.,.,TRBJ1-1,TRBV30,TGTGCCTGGAGTGCAAAGGACAGACAAAACACTGAAGCTTTCTTT,CAWSAKDRQNTEAFF
few,.,TRBJ2-4,TRBV20-1,TGCAGTGCTAGAGAGGGCCCCATTCAGTACTTC,CSAREGPIQYF
.,TRBD1,TRBJ1-5,TRBV5-6,TGTGCCAGCAGCTTTAGGGGGCCTAGCAATCAGCCCCAGCATTTT,CASSFRGPSNQPQHF
.,.,TRBJ2-2,TRBV29-1,TGCAGCGTTGAAGATACGAACACCGGGGAGCTGTTTTTT,CSVEDTNTGELFF
.,TRBD1,TRBJ1-2,TRBV29-1,TGCAGCGGACTGGAGGGACAGGGGAATGGCTACACCTTC,CSGLEGQGNGYTF
.,.,TRBJ1-2,TRBV6-6,TGTGCCAGCAGTTACTCTGCCGGGTTGAACTATGGCTACACCTTC,CASSYSAGLNYGYTF
.,.,TRBJ1-6,TRBV30,TGTGCCTGGAGACAGAAAAATTCACCCCTCCACTTT,CAWRQKNSPLHF
.,.,TRBJ2-7,TRBV6-5,TGTGCCAGCAGCCCGTGGCAGCGAGCCTACGAGCAGTACTTC,CASSPWQRAYEQYF
few,TRBD1,TRBJ2-7,TRBV10-3,TGTGCCGTACTCCGGGACAGGGGATCCTCAATCCCGGGGTTC,CAVLRDRGSSIPGF
few,.,TRBJ1-6,TRBV30,TGTGCCTGGAGTGAGGACAGCAATTCACCCCTCCACTTT,CAWSEDSNSPLHF
.,TRBD1,TRBJ2-3,TRBV7-2,TGTGCCAGCAAGGGGGCCCGTAGCACAGATACGCAGTATTTT,CASKGARSTDTQYF
.,TRBD1,TRBJ1-1,TRBV7-9,TGTGCCAGCAGCCCTTGGACAGGGGCGGGCACTGAAGCTTTCTTT,CASSPWTGAGTEAFF
.,.,TRBJ1-5,TRBV30,TGTGCCTGGGGCTACGGAACAGTGGGTAGCAATCAGCCCCAGCATTTT,CAWGYGTVGSNQPQHF
once,.,TRBJ1-1,TRBV10-2,TGCGCCAGCACTCGGGACACCTTGAACACTGAAGCTTTCTTT,CASTRDTLNTEAFF
.,TRBD1,TRBJ2-3,TRBV11-1,TGTGCCAGCAGCTTAAGTACCGGGACAGGGTCATTTGATACGCAGTATTTT,CASSLSTGTGSFDTQYF
.,.,TRBJ2-5,TRBV7-9,TGTGCCAGCAGCTTAGAGAGACTCCAAGAGACCCAGTACTTC,CASSLERLQETQYF
.,.,TRBJ1-6,TRBV9,TGTGCCAGCGGCCAGAATAATTCACCCCTCCACTTT,CASGQNNSPLHF
.,.,TRBJ1-2,TRBV5-1,TGCGCCAGCAGACAGGGAGATGATGGCTACACCTTC,CASRQGDDGYTF
.,TRBD1,TRBJ2-1,TRBV7-3,TGTGCCAGCAGCTTATCAGGGGGCGTGTTTCAGTTCTTC,CASSLSGGVFQFF
.,TRBD1,TRBJ2-5,TRBV11-2,TGTGCCAGCAGTCTGGACAGGGTGCGAGAGACCCAGTACTTC,CASSLDRVRETQYF
.,.,TRBJ1-2,TRBV5-4,TGTGCCAGCAGCTTGGCCAACGGGAATAACTATGACTACACCTTC,CASSLANGNNYDYTF
few,TRBD2,TRBJ2-1,TRBV18,TGTGCCAGCTCACCGACTAGCGGGGGGCAGTACAATGAGCAGTTCTTC,CASSPTSGGQYNEQFF
.,.,TRBJ2-5,TRBV9,TGTGCCAGCAGCGTGGGGGACCTGCAGGGGATACGAGAGACCCAGTACTTC,CASSVGDLQGIRETQYF
.,.,TRBJ2-7,TRBV9,TGTGCCAGCAGCGCCGGTCCCAACTCCTACGAGCAGTACTTC,CASSAGPNSYEQYF
.,.,TRBJ2-3,TRBV5-1,TGCGCCAGCAGCTTGCAACGGGGTACGGATACGCAGTATTTT,CASSLQRGTDTQYF